Described below is a single T cell receptor (beta chain) sequence and its context. Its antigen is currently unknown. In all sorted populations, purity surpassed 95%. V was pared by 9 bases and J by 2 bases, with 9 bases of the junction left unmatched. The CDR3 spans 15 residues. Germline assignment: CDR1 MDHEN and CDR2 SYDVKM. These data are taken from a study of beta chain features in type 1 diabetes. In the study overall: The study examined more than 100,000,000 sorted cells across all samples.

Investigators reverse transcribed all isolated RNA, so they sequenced expressed TCRB transcripts. The data were produced by immunoSEQ multiplex PCR, yet TCRdb's version contains in-frame clones alone and is incomplete. This sample has hundreds of thousands of clones, with around an eighth found just once. Findings and limits, study-wide: Fewer junction insertions and more nucleotide deletions appeared in type 1 diabetes patients. In all four CD4+ subsets, TCRB CDR3 length was significantly, moderately reduced in type 1 diabetes.

Input material: naive CD4+ T cells from blood. V usage is TRBV28 and J usage is TRBJ1-5; 8 bases match TRBD1. The sequence derives from a man between 18 and 29 years old with type 1 diabetes. CDR3 DNA sequence: TGTGCCAGTCTCAGGGGGCGTAGAGGCAATCAGCCCCAGCATTTT. Translation gives CASLRGRRGNQPQHF. Looking up the rest from reference TRBV28 and TRBJ1-5 gives the full variable domain: DVKVTQSSRYLVKRTGEKVFLECVQDMDHENMFWYRQDPGLGLRLIYFSYDVKMKEKGDIPEGYSVSREKKERFSLILESASTNQTSMYLCASLRGRRGNQPQHFGDGTRLSIL.